The entry below gives a single TCR beta chain sequence along with its context. This entry is derived from a study of cytomegalovirus exposure and HLA in healthy donors. PCR used 60 Vbeta primers and 13 Jbeta primers. Generated by immunoSEQ multiplex PCR, the TCRdb table keeps only in-frame clones and is missing some. The sample holds fewer than 150,000 clones, around three quarters seen once. The CDR3 length is 16 residues. J was trimmed by 5 bases and V by 5 bases; bases with no gene match: 12. In germline, CDR1 is SGHRS, CDR2 YFSETQ. The sequenced sample was PBMCs. The receptor's source is a woman between 40 and 50 years old in good health and CMV-seropositive. The genes are TRBV5-1 and TRBJ2-2, with 7 bases fitting TRBD1. The CDR3: CASRSGTAMKTGELFF. CDR3 DNA: TGCGCCAGCAGATCCGGGACAGCCATGAAGACCGGGGAGCTGTTTTTT.